This TCR beta chain was sequenced for a study of blood T cell repertoires in COVID-19. Study summary: PBMCs, B-cell-depleted T cells, or T cells provided the cDNA or gDNA that made up the material.

Enrolled through a virtual design, the participants were between about 18 and 100 years of age and came from 24 US areas. Cohorts were assigned according to the clinical history that participants reported. In the source study's methods: Nucleated cell counts were estimated from reference gene primer amplification. Libraries were prepared by immunoSEQ multiplex PCR; TCRdb keeps only in-frame clonotypes and omits some of them. V and J calls plus clone size are reproduced from that table; the DNA served to infer D and trimming. The table shows tens of thousands of clones, with about 89% occurring only once. Trimming stripped 2 bases from V and 3 bases from J, with 14 bases between. The germline gives CDR1 SGHTA, CDR2 FQGTGA. The CDR3 is made up of 15 amino acids.

The chain carries TRBV7-3 and TRBJ2-7, with D possibly matching TRBD1 (6 bases). The specimen sequenced was PBMCs or T cells enriched from blood (not recorded which). The receptor's source is a woman aged 50 to 60 with acute COVID-19. The CDR3: CASSLAPGQIYEQYF. The CDR3 nucleotides read TGTGCCAGCAGCTTAGCTCCGGGACAAATCTACGAGCAGTACTTC.